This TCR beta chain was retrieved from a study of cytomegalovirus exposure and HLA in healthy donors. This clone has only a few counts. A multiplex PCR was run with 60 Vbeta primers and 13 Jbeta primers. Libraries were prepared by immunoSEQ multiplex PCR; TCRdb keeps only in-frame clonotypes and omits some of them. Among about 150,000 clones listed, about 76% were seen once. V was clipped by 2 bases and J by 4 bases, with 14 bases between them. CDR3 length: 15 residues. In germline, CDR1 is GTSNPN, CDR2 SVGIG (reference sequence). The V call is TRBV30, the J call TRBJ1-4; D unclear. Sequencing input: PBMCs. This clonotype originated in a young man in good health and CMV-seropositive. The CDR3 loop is CAWSPTGISNEKLFF. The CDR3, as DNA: TGTGCCTGGAGTCCGACGGGTATCAGTAATGAAAAACTGTTTTTT.